This TCR beta chain was found in a study of blood T cell repertoires in COVID-19 (TCRdb year 2020). Broadly, across the study: Collaborator samples came from the United States, Italy and Spain and covered acute and convalescent phases of COVID-19. The dataset comprised deeply sampled blood TCRbeta repertoires from subjects exposed to, actively infected with, or recovered from COVID-19. Nearly every sample came with metadata listing a de-identified subject ID, COVID-19 status, age in years and sex. Where available, HLA class I and class II types were obtained from metadata supplied by the sample provider rather than from assay-based typing. Samples came from the ongoing ImmuneRACE study (first 160 participants) plus 1,254 subjects from 6 global collaborators. The repertoires were released in a freely available public database intended as a resource for research on the immune response to SARS-CoV-2. The material from the prospective study consisted of cDNA or gDNA derived from T cells, B-cell-depleted T cells, or PBMCs.

What the work shows at the level of the full study, not this receptor alone: Clinical and demographic metadata were provided uncurated, with the amount varying by source and participant.

A remark on this clone: Its antigen specificity is not known. Within one base of it there is no much larger clone, and no base qualities were kept.

TCRbeta CDR3 regions were amplified from genomic DNA by means of the immunoSEQ Assay, a bias-controlled multiplex PCR. On the authors' methods: The number of nucleated cells in each sample was estimated from the amplification of reference gene primers within the assay. Sequence reads were collapsed and filtered to measure the absolute abundance of every unique TCRbeta CDR3 rearrangement. For each sample, productive Simpson clonality was calculated as the square root of Simpson's diversity index across productive rearrangements. TCRdb mirrors the immuneACCESS table, restricted to in-frame sequences. Some clones are absent from its copies; in checked studies, under half trace to an unresolved V gene, and the reason for the others is unknown. The D gene and trimming were derived from the DNA, and the V and J assignments and clone size from that table. The sample table contains roughly 300,000 clones; only one count was recorded for approximately 89% of them. Of the sample, around 8% falls within the top ten clones.

Samples from volunteer blood donors who had recovered from COVID-19 were contributed by a second Seattle source. Each collaborating institution followed its own protocols to collect whole blood in K2EDTA tubes. For TCRbeta analysis, collaborator samples were shipped as frozen whole blood, as isolated PBMCs, or as DNA extracted from either sample type. The CDR3 measures 12 amino acids from cysteine to phenylalanine. The read is trimmed to its CDR3 DNA, 36 bases read in frame from base 1. Based on the germline V gene (reference sequence), the CDR1 and CDR2 sequences are MNHEY and SMNVEV. V ends up 7 bases short and J 6 bases short, with an unmatched junction base count of 3.

Material: peripheral blood. The rearranged chain carries TRBV27 and TRBJ2-1; 7 bases in between match TRBD1. This TCR was sampled from a woman between 45 and 60 years old who had recovered from COVID-19. The nucleotides are TGTGCCAGCACGGCAGGGGGCAATGAGCAGTTCTTC. This is translated as CASTAGGNEQFF.